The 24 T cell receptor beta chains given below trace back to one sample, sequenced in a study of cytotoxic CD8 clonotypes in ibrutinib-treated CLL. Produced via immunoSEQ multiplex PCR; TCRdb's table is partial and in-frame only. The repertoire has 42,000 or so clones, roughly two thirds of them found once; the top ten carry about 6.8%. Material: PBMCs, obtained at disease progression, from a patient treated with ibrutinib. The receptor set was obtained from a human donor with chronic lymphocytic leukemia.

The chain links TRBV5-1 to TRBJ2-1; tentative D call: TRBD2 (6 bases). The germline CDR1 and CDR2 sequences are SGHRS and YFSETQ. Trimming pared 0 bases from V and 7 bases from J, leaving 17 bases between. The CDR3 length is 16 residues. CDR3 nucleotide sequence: TGCGCCAGCAGCTTGGGTGGGAGCGGAGGAGGGAATGAGCAGTTCTTC. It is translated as CASSLGGSGGGNEQFF.

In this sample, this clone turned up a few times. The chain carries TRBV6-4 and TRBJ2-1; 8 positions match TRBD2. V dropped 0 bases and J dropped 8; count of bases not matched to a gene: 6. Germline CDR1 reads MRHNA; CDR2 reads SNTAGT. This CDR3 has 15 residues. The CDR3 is CASSDSAGGMDEQFF. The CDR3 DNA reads TGTGCCAGCAGTGACTCGGCGGGAGGAATGGATGAGCAGTTCTTC.

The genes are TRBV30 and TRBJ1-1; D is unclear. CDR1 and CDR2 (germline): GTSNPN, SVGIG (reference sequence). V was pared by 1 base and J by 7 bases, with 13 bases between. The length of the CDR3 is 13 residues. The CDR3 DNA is TGTGCCTGGAGTGAAGGTACAGCTAGTGAAGCTTTCTTT. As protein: CAWSEGTASEAFF.

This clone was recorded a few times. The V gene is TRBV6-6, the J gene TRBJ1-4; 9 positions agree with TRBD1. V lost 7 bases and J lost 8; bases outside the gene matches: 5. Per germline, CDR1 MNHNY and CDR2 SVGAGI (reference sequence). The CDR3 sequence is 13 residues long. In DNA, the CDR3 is TGTGCCAGCAAAGACAGGGGGATCGAAAAACTGTTTTTT. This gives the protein CASKDRGIEKLFF.

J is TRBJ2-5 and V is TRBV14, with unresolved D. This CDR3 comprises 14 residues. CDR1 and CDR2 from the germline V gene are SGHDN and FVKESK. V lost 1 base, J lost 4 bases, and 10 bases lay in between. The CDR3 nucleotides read TGTGCCAGCAGCCAAGTGAGGTCACTAGAGACCCAGTACTTC. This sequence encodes CASSQVRSLETQYF.

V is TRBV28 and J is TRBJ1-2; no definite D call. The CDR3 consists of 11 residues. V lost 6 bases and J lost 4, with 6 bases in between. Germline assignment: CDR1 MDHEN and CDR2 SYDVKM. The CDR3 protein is CASSGGYGYTF. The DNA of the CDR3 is TGTGCCAGCAGCGGCGGCTATGGCTACACCTTC.

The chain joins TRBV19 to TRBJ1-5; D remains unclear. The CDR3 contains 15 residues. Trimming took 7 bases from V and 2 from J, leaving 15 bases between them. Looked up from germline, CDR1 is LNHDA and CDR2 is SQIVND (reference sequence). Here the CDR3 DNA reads TGTGCCAGTAAATGGGGTGGTTTGGGCAATCAGCCCCAGCATTTT. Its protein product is CASKWGGLGNQPQHF. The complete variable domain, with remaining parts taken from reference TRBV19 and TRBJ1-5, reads DGGITQSPKYLFRKEGQNVTLSCEQNLNHDAMYWYRQDPGQGLRLIYYSQIVNDFQKGDIAEGYSVSREKKESFPLTVTSAQKNPTAFYLCASKWGGLGNQPQHFGDGTRLSIL.

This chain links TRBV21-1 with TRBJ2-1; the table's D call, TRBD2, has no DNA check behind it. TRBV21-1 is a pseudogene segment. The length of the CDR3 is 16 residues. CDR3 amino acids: CASSKSPSRGANEQFF. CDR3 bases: TGTGCCAGCAGCAAATCCCCCAGCCGGGGGGCCAATGAGCAGTTCTTC.

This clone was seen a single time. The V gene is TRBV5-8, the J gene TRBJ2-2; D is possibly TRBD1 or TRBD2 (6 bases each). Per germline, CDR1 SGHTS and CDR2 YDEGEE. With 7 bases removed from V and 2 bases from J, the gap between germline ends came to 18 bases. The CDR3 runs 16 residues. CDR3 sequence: CASGSLSGANTGELFF. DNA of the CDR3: TGTGCCAGCGGTTCCCTTTCGGGGGCAAACACCGGGGAGCTGTTTTTT.

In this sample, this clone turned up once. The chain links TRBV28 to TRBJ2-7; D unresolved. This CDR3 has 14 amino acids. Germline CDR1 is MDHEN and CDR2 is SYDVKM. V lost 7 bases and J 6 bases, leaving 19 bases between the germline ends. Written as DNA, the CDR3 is TGTGCCAGCACCCTTGTAGGGTTAGCACGCGAGCAGTACTTC. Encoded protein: CASTLVGLAREQYF.

This CDR3 reads CVTNPGTQYF. For the CDR3, the DNA is TGTGTAACAAACCCAGGGACCCAGTACTTC. The rearrangement joins TRBV12-2 to TRBJ2-5; the table's TRBD1 call for D was not verified on the DNA. TRBV12-2 is recorded as a pseudogene. The CDR3 has 10 amino acids.

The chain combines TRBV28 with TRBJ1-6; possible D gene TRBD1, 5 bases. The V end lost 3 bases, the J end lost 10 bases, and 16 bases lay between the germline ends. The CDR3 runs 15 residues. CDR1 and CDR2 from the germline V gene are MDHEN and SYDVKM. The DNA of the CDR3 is TGTGCCAGCAGTTTCGCGGGGGAAACCGAATCACCCCTCCACTTT. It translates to CASSFAGETESPLHF. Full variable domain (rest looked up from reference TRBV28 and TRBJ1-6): DVKVTQSSRYLVKRTGEKVFLECVQDMDHENMFWYRQDPGLGLRLIYFSYDVKMKEKGDIPEGYSVSREKKERFSLILESASTNQTSMYLCASSFAGETESPLHFGNGTRLTVT.

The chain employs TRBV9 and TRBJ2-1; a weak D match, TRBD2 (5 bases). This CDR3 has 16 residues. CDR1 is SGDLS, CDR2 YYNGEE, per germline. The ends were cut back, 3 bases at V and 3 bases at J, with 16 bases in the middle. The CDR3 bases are TGTGCCAGCAGCGCCGACTATCCTGGGGACTACAATGAGCAGTTCTTC. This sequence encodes CASSADYPGDYNEQFF.

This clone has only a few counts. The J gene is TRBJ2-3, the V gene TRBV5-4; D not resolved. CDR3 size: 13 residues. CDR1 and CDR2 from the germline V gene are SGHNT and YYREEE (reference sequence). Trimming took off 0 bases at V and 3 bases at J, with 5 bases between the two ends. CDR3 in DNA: TGTGCCAGCAGCTTGGGACCGACAGATACGCAGTATTTT. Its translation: CASSLGPTDTQYF. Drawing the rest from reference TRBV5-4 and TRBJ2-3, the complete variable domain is ETGVTQSPTHLIKTRGQQVTLRCSSQSGHNTVSWYQQALGQGPQFIFQYYREEENGRGNFPPRFSGLQFPNYSSELNVNALELDDSALYLCASSLGPTDTQYFGPGTRLTVL.

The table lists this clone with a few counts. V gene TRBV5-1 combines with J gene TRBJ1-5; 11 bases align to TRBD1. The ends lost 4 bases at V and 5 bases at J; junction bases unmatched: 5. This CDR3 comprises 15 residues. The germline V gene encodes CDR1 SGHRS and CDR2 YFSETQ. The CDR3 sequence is CASSRTGGDDQPQHF. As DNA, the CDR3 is TGCGCCAGCAGCAGGACAGGGGGCGATGATCAGCCCCAGCATTTT.

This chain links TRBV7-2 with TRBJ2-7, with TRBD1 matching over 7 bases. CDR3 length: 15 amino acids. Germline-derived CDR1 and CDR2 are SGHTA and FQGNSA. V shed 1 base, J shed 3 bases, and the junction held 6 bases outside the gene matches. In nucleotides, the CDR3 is TGTGCCAGCAGCTTAGAGGGGGCAGGATACTACGAGCAGTACTTC. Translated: CASSLEGAGYYEQYF.

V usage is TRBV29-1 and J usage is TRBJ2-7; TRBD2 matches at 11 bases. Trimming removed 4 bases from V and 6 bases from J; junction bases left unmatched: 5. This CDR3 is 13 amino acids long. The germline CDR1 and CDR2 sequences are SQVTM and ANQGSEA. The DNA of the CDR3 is TGCAGCGTTGTAGCGGGGGGGAGGCGCGAGCAGTACTTC. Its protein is CSVVAGGRREQYF.

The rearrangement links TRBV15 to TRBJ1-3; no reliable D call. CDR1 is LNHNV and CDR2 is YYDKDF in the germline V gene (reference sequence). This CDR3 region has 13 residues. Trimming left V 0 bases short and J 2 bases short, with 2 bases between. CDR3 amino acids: CATSRDPGNTIYF. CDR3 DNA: TGTGCCACCAGCAGAGACCCTGGAAACACCATATATTTT.

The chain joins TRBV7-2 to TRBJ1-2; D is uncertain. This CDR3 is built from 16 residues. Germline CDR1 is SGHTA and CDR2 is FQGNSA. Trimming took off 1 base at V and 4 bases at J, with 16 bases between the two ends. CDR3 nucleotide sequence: TGTGCCAGCAGCTTAGTAGGGCAGACTGTGTCCTATGGCTACACCTTC. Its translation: CASSLVGQTVSYGYTF.

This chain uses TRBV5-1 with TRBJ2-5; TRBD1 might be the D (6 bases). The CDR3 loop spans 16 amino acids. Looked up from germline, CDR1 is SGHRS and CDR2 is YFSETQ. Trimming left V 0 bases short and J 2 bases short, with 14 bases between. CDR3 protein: CASSLATGTFQETQYF. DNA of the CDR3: TGCGCCAGCAGCTTGGCAACCGGGACATTTCAAGAGACCCAGTACTTC.

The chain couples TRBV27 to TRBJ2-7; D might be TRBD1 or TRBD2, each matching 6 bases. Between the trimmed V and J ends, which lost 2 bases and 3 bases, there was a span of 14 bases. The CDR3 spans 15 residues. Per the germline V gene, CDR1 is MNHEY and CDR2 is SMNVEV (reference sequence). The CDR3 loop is CASSLGGRGGYEQYF. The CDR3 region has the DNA TGTGCCAGCAGTTTAGGGGGGAGAGGGGGCTACGAGCAGTACTTC.

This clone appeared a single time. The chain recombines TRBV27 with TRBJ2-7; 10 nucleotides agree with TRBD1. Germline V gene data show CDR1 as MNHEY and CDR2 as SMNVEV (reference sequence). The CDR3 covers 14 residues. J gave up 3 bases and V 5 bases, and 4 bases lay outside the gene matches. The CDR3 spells CASSLWTGGYEQYF. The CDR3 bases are TGTGCCAGCAGTCTATGGACAGGGGGCTACGAGCAGTACTTC.

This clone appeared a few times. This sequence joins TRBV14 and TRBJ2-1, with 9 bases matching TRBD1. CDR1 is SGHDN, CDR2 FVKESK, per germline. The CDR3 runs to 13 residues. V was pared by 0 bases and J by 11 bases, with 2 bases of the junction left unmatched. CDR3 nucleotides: TGTGCCAGCAGCCAAGATGGGACAGGGCAGCAGTTCTTC. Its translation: CASSQDGTGQQFF.

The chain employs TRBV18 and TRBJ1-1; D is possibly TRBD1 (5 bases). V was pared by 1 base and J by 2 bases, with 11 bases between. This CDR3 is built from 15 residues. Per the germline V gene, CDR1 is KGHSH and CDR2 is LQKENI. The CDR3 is CASSPRAQGNTEAFF. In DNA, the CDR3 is TGTGCCAGCTCACCACGGGCTCAGGGTAACACTGAAGCTTTCTTT.